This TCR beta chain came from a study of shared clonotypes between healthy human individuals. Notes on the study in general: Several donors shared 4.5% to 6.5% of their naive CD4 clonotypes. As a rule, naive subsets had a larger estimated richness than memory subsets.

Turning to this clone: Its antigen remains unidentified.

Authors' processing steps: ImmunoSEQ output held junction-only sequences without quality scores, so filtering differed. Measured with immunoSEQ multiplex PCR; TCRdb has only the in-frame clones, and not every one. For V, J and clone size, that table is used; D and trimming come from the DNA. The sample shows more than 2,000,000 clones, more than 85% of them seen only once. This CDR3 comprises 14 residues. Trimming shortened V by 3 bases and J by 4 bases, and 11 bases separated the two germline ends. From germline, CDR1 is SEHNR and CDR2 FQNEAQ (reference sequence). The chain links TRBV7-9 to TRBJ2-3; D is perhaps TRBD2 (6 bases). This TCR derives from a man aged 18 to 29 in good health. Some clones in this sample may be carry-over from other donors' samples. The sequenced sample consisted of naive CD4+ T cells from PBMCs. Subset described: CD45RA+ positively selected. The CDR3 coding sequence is TGTGCCAGCAGCTTTAGGAGGGGCGCAGATACGCAGTATTTT. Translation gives CASSFRRGADTQYF.